The present entry profiles one T cell receptor beta chain with its context. What this receptor recognizes is not known. Base qualities are not recorded, but no much larger clone differs from it by a single base. V and J are trimmed by 5 bases and 7 bases, and the gene matches miss 22 bases of the junction. The CDR3 contains 19 residues, cysteine and phenylalanine counted. The read is trimmed to its CDR3 DNA, 57 bases read in frame from base 1. The germline V gene sets CDR1 to SGHAT and CDR2 to FQNNGV. What this sample's time point label stands for: baseline before first vaccination. Per the publication, the treatment or condition label means: meningococcal conjugate vaccine given as trial control. Vaccinee samples came from UK trials COV001 and COV002, including a single-blind randomized controlled phase 2/3 trial of AZD1222 (ChAdOx1 nCoV-19) in healthy adults. Trial participant PBMC samples were collected at day 0 and day 28 after the second dose for TCRbeta chain sequencing.

The CDR3 regions of human TCRbeta chains were analyzed by immunosequencing. Per the source publication's procedure: Repertoire TCRs were checked for matches against a reference library of SARS-CoV-2-specific TCRs that had been generated using the MIRA antigen-specificity platform. Breadth was defined as the fraction of unique TCRs that were SARS-CoV-2-associated, and depth was defined as the fraction of total T cells that were SARS-CoV-2-associated. Using the MIRA data, each spike-specific TCR was assigned both to the spike region to which the TCR was reactive and to a CD4 or CD8 class. Log10-transformed breadth and depth values were compared by one-way ANOVA with Sidak's multiple comparisons tests. The clones in this table, taken by TCRdb from immuneACCESS, are in-frame only. Not every clone is retained; where verified, under half of the shortfall comes from an unresolved V gene, and the cause of the rest is unknown. Clone size and V and J calls were adopted from that table, with D and trimming inferred from the DNA. The sample table contains about 110,000 clones; only one count was recorded for approximately 89% of them. About 3% of the sample goes to the ten largest clones.

The data were taken from a study of T cell responses to AZD1222 COVID-19 vaccine (dated by TCRdb to the early 2020s). About the investigation overall: A total of just over 230 trial participants underwent TCR sequencing, of whom 200 to 220 had received two doses of AZD1222 and approximately 26 had received two doses of the MenACWY control vaccine. Trial participants were enrolled by age into subgroups of 18-55, 56-69 and 70-plus years, and about 150, 27 and 61 TCR-sequenced participants, respectively, were included in these subgroups. The paper as a whole reports these results and caveats: Reportedly, almost half of the unique spike-specific TCRs recognized epitopes lying outside the regions that are mutated in the B.1.351 and B.1.1.7 variants. The 56-69-year group was small, and its depth increase did not reach significance, likely because of low power. The vaccine-associated CD4 TCRs covered the entire spike protein, and the dominant responses fell in regions 160-218 and 743-854. Participants were mostly white British, with more females than males. The authors suggested clonal diversity may have been underestimated. Because no day 14 peak-response samples were available, repertoires were characterized only after the peak T cell response. A significant rise in spike-specific TCR breadth and depth was observed after two AZD1222 doses relative to day 0 and relative to MenACWY recipients. Conclusions about previously exposed vaccinees were limited because only a handful of AZD1222 recipients were SARS-CoV-2 seropositive at baseline.

The receptor was isolated from an adult in good health. The material sequenced was peripheral blood, taken on day 0 of MenACWY control vaccination. Rearrangement joined TRBV11-2 to TRBJ1-1, with 10 central nucleotides matching TRBD1. At the DNA level, the sequence is TGTGCCAGCAGCCGAGTAGGACAGGGGGGACGCGGCCTGACAGATGAAGCTTTCTTT. It codes for CASSRVGQGGRGLTDEAFF. The variable domain in full, with residues beyond the CDR3 obtained from the reference TRBV11-2 and TRBJ1-1 genes, is EAGVAQSPRYKIIEKRQSVAFWCNPISGHATLYWYQQILGQGPKLLIQFQNNGVVDDSQLPKDRFSAERLKGVDSTLKIQPAKLEDSAVYLCASSRVGQGGRGLTDEAFFGQGTRLTVV.